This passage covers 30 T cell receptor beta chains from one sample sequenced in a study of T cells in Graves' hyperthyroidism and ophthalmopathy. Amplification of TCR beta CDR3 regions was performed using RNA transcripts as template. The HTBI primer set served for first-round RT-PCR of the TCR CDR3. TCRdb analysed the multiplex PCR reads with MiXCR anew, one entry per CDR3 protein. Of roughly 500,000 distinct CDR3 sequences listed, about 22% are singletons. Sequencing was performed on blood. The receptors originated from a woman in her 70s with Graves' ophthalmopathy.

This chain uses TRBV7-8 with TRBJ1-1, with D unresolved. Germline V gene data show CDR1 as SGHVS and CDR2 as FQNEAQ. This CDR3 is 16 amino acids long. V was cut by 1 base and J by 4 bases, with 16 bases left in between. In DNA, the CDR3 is TGTGCCAGCAGCTTAGAAGGCGCCACGATGCCCACTGAAGCTTTCTTT. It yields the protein CASSLEGATMPTEAFF.

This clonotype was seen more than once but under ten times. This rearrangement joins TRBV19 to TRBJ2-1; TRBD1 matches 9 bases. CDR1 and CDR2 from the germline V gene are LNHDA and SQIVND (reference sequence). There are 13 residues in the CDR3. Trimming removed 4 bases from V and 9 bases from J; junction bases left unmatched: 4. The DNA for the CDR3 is TGTGCCAGTAGTACCGGACAGGGGACTGAGCAGTTCTTC. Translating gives CASSTGQGTEQFF.

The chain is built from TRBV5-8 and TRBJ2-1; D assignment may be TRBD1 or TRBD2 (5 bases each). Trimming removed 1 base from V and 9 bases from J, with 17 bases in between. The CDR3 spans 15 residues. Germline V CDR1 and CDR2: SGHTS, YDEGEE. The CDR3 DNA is TGTGCCAGCAGCTTGATTAAAGGCCTTGGGGGTGAGCAGTTCTTC. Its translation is CASSLIKGLGGEQFF.

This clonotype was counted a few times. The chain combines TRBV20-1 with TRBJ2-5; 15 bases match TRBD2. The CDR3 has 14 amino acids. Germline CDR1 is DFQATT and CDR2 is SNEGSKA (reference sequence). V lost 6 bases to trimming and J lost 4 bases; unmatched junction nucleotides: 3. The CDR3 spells CSAQGLAGGETQYF. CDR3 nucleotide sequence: TGCAGTGCGCAGGGACTAGCGGGAGGAGAGACCCAGTACTTC.

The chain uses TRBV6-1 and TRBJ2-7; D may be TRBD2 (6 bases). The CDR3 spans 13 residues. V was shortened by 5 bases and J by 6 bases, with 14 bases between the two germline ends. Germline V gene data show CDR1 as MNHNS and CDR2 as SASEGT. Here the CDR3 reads CASSSTSTTEQYF. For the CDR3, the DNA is TGTGCCAGCAGTTCGACTAGTACGACCGAGCAGTACTTC.

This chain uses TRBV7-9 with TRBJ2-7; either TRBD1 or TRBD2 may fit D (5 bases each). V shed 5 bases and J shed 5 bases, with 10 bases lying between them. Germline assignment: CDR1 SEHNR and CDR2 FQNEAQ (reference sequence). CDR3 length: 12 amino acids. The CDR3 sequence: CASSRDGDEQYF. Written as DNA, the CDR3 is TGTGCCAGCAGCCGGGACGGGGACGAGCAGTACTTC.

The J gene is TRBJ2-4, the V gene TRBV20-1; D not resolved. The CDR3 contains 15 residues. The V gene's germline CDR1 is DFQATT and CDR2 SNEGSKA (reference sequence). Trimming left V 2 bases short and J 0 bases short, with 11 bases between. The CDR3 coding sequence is TGCAGTGCTAGACCGCCCTCGGTAGCCAAAAACATTCAGTACTTC. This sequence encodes CSARPPSVAKNIQYF.

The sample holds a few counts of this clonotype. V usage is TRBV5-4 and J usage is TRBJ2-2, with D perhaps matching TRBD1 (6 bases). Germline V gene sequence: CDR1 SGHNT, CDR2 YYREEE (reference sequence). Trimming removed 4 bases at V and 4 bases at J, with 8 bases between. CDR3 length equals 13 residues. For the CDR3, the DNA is TGTGCCAGCAGCATGGACAGCACCGGGGAGCTGTTTTTT. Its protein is CASSMDSTGELFF.

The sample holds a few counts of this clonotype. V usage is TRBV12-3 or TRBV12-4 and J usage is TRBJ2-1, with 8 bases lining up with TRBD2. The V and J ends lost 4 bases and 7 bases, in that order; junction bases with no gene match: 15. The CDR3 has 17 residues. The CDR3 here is CASSYFRTSIPSNEQFF. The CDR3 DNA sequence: TGTGCCAGCAGTTACTTCAGGACTAGCATCCCTTCAAATGAGCAGTTCTTC.

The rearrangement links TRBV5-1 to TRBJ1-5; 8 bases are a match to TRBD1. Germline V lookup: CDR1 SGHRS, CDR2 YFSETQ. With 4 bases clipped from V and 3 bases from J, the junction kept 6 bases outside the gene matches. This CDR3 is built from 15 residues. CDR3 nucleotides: TGCGCCAGCAGCGCCGGGACAGGAGACAATCAGCCCCAGCATTTT. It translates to CASSAGTGDNQPQHF. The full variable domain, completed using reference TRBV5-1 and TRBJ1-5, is KAGVTQTPRYLIKTRGQQVTLSCSPISGHRSVSWYQQTPGQGLQFLFEYFSETQRNKGNFPGRFSGRQFSNSRSEMNVSTLELGDSALYLCASSAGTGDNQPQHFGDGTRLSIL.

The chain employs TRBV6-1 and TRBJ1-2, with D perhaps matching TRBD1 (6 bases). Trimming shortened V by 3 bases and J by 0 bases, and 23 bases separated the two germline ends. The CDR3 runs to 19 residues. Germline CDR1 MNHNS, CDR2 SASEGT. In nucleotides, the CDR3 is TGTGCCAGCAGTGACACGACAGGAAGAATGTCGATTGCTAACTATGGCTACACCTTC. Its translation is CASSDTTGRMSIANYGYTF.

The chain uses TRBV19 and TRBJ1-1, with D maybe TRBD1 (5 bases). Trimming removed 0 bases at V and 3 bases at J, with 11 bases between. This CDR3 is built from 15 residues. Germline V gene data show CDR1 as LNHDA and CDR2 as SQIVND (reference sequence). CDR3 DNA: TGTGCCAGTAGTATAGAAGGGGACCGATACACTGAAGCTTTCTTT. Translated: CASSIEGDRYTEAFF.

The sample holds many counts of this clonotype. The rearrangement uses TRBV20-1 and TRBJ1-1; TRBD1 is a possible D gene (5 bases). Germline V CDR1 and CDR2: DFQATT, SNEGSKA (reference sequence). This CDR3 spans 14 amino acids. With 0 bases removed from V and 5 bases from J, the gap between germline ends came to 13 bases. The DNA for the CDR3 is TGCAGTGCTAGAGATTATGGGGGTGGTACTGAAGCTTTCTTT. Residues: CSARDYGGGTEAFF.

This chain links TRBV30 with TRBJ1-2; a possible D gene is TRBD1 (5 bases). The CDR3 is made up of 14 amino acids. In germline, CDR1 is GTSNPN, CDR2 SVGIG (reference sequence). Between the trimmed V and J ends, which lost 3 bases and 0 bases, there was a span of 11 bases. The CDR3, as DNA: TGTGCCTGGAGCTATGGGGCCTCTAACTATGGCTACACCTTC. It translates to CAWSYGASNYGYTF.

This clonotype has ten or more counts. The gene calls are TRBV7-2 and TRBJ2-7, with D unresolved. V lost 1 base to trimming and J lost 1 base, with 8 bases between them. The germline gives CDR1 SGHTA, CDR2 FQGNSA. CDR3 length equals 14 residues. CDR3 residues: CASSLEGSSYEQYF. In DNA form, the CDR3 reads TGTGCCAGCAGCTTAGAGGGCAGTTCCTACGAGCAGTACTTC.

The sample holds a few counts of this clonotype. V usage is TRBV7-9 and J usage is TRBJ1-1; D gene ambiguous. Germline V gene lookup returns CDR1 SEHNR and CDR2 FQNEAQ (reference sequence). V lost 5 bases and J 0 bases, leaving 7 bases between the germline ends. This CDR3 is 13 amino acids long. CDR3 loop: CASSQIVNTEAFF. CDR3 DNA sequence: TGTGCCAGCAGCCAGATCGTGAACACTGAAGCTTTCTTT. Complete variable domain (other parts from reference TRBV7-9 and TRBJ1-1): DTGVSQNPRHKITKRGQNVTFRCDPISEHNRLYWYRQTLGQGPEFLTYFQNEAQLEKSRLLSDRFSAERPKGSFSTLEIQRTEQGDSAMYLCASSQIVNTEAFFGQGTRLTVV.

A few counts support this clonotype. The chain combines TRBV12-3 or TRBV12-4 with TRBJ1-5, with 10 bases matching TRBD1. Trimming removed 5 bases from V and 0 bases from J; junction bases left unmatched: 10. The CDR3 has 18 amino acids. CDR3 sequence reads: CASSTRTGGTYSNQPQHF. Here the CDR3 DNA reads TGTGCCAGCAGTACCCGGACAGGGGGAACATATAGCAATCAGCCCCAGCATTTT.

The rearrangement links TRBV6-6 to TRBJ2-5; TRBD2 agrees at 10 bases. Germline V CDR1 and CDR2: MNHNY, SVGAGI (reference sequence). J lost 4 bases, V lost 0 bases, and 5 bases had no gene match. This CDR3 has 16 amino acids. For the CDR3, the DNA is TGTGCCAGCAGTTACTCTAGCGGGAGGAGGTTAGAGACCCAGTACTTC. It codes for CASSYSSGRRLETQYF.

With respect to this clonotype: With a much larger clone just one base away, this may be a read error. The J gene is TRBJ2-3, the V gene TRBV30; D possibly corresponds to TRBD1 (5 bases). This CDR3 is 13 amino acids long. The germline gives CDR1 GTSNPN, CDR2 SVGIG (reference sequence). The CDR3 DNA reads TGTCCCTGGAGTGTGGGGCCGGCGGATACGCAGTATTTT. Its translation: CPWSVGPADTQYF. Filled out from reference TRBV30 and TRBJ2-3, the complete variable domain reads SQTIHQWPATLVQPVGSPLSLECTVEGTSNPNLYWYRQAAGRGLQLLFYSVGIGQISSEVPQNLSASRPQDRQFILSSKKLLLSDSGFYLCPWSVGPADTQYFGPGTRLTVL.

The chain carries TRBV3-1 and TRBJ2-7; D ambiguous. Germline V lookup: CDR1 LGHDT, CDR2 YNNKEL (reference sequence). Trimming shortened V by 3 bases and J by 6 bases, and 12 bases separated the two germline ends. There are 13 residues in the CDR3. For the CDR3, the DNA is TGTGCCAGCAGCCAGGAATTAGAAGGCGAGCAGTACTTC. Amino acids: CASSQELEGEQYF.

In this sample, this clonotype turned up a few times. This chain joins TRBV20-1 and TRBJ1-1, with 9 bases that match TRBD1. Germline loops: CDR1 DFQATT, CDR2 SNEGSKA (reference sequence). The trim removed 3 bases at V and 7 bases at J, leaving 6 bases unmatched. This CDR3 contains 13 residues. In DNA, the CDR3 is TGCAGTGCTAGCAGACAGGGGGGCGGTGAAGCTTTCTTT. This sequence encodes CSASRQGGGEAFF.

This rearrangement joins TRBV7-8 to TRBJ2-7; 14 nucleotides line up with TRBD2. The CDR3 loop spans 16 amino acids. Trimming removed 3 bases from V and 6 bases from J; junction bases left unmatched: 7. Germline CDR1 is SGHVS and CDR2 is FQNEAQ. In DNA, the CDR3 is TGTGCCAGCAGCTTCGTGACTAGCGGGAGGGCCCTCGAGCAGTACTTC. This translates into CASSFVTSGRALEQYF.

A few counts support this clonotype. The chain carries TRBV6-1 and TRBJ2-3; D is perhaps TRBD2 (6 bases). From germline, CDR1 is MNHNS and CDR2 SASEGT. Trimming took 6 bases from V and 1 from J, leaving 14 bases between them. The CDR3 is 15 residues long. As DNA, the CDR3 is TGTGCCAGCAGCGATAGTGGGACTCGCACAGATACGCAGTATTTT. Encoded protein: CASSDSGTRTDTQYF.

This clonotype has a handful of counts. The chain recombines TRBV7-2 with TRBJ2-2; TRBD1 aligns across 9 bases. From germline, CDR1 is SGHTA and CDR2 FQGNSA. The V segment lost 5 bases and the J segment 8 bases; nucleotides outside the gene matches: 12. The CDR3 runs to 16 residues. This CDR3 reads CASSGYRGPLSGELFF. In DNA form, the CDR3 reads TGTGCCAGCAGCGGGTACAGGGGGCCTCTTTCAGGGGAGCTGTTTTTT. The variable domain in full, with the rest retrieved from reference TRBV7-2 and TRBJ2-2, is GAGVSQSPSNKVTEKGKDVELRCDPISGHTALYWYRQSLGQGLEFLIYFQGNSAPDKSGLPSDRFSAERTGGSVSTLTIQRTQQEDSAVYLCASSGYRGPLSGELFFGEGSRLTVL.

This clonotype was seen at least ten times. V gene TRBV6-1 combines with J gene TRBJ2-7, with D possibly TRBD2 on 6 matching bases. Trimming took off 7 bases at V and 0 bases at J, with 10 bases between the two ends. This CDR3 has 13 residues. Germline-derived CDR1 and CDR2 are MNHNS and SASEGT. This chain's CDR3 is CASIGGSSYEQYF. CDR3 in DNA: TGTGCCAGCATAGGAGGGAGCTCCTACGAGCAGTACTTC.

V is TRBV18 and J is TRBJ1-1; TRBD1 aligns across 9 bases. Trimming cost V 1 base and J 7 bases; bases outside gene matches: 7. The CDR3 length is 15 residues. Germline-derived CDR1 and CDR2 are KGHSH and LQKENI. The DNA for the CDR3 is TGTGCCAGCTCACCACAAACAGGGGGCGCGATTGAAGCTTTCTTT. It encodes CASSPQTGGAIEAFF.

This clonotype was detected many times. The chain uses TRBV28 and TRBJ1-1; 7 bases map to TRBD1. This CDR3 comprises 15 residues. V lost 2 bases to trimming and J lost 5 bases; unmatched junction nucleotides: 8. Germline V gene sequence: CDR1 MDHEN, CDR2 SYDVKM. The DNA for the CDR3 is TGTGCCAGCAGTTTAGGGCTCAGGGGGAGGACTGAAGCTTTCTTT. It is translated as CASSLGLRGRTEAFF.

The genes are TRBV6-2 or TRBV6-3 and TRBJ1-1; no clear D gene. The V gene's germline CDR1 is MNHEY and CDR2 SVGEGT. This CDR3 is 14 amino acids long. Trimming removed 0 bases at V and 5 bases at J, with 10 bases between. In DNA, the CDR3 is TGTGCCAGCAGTTACTCGAGACACGGAACTGAAGCTTTCTTT. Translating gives CASSYSRHGTEAFF.

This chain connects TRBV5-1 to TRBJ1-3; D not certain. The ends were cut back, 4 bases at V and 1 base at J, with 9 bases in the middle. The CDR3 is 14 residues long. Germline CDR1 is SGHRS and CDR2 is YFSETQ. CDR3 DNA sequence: TGCGCCAGCAGCCCGGACGGTTCTGGAAACACCATATATTTT. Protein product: CASSPDGSGNTIYF.

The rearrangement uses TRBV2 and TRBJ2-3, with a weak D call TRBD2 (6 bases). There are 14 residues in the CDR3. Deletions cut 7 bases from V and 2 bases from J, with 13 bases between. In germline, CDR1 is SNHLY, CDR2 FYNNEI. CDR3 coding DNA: TGTGCCAGCATGGGGGGTACGTTCACAGATACGCAGTATTTT. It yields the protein CASMGGTFTDTQYF.